This T cell receptor (beta chain) was sequenced for a study of T cells expressing NK-cell markers (TCRdb year 2020). At the level of the whole study: TCR beta-chain repertoires were profiled in sorted CD3+CD56+NKG2C+, CD3+CD56+NKG2C- and CD3+CD56-NKG2C+ T-cell subsets from about 8 donors. Sequencing of the libraries produced 2 x 150 bp reads on Illumina HiSeq 2000/2500, MiSeq or NextSeq. Among the eight sequenced donors, only one was HCMV-seronegative, while the other seven were HCMV-seropositive. The eight sequenced donors were randomly selected healthy volunteers, three men and five women.

Here is what the overall study found, with its caveats: Whether the expanded NKG2C-expressing T cell clones were specific for HCMV antigens remained unclear. Those dominant clonotypes were again the most abundant among CD3+CD56-NKG2C+ cells in a handful of donors, at about 28.3-65%. In six donors, the dominant CD3+CD56+NKG2C+ clonotypes were among the top 10 CD8+ clonotypes and accounted for about 1.0-7.5% of CD8+ T cells.

The run used an Illumina HiSeq 2000. 5'RACE template switching, by which a universal primer site and unique molecular identifiers were added, was used to make TCR beta cDNA libraries. cDNA synthesis was primed from the TCR beta constant segment and was followed by two successive PCR amplification steps. Under the source paper's analysis protocol: MIGEC handled demultiplexing of the reads and grouping by UMI, while MiTCR was used to assemble and quantify clonotypes. To exclude erroneous sequences, any TCR cDNA sequence not supported by at least two reads was discarded. The tcR package was used for downstream repertoire analysis, and clonotypes were matched across fractions by CDR3 nucleotide sequence plus V segment. VDJmatch was used to annotate antigen specificity against VDJdb, with one amino acid substitution in CDR3 allowed. After the reads were reprocessed by TCRdb, one entry was made per CDR3 protein sequence, with no DNA. TCRdb, not the authors, supplied the V and J calls. The table held for this sample gives about 380,000 distinct CDR3 sequences. In total, the top ten clones hold 5.2% of the sample.

The CDR3 contains 15 residues, cysteine and phenylalanine counted. This entry has no DNA. CDR1 SGHRS and CDR2 YFSETQ were looked up in the germline V gene. Concerning this clonotype itself: Its antigen specificity is not known.

To determine HCMV serostatus, a commercial ELISA kit was used to detect HCMV-specific IgG in serum. Peripheral blood mononuclear cells were isolated from blood by Ficoll density gradient centrifugation. This TCR derives from a man aged 18-75 years in good health. The chain joins TRBV5-1 to TRBJ2-3; no DNA is available, so the TRBD2 call from TCRdb remains unchecked. The sample was blood T cells: a sorted CD56 or NKG2C T cell subset, CD4+ or CD8+ T cells, or bulk PBMC T cells (not recorded which). The CDR3 region: CASSSDPHSTDTQYF.